The clone carrying this T cell receptor (beta chain) was picked up a small number of times. Antigen unknown. Arm-PCR with iRepertoire HTBI primers amplified the CDR3 regions for these TCR beta libraries. The authors' processing: Across the samples, identification revealed about 62 TRBV and over 12 TRBJ segments. TCRdb independently ran MiXCR on the multiplex PCR reads; one entry per CDR3 protein. Here the V and J calls rest on TCRdb's processing, not on the authors' analysis. The sample yields around 420,000 distinct CDR3 sequences, about 14% seen once. The data originate from a study of regulatory T cells in long-lasting Graves disease. Study-wide results and caveats: Persistent disease was associated with favored TRBV28 usage and with favored use of TRBJ1-2 and TRBJ2-5. A limited number of samples was an acknowledged limitation.

Per the germline V gene, CDR1 is DFQATT and CDR2 is SNEGSKA (reference sequence). With 8 bases removed from V and 0 bases from J, the gap between germline ends came to 17 bases. This CDR3 is 15 amino acids long. Time point in this sample: newly diagnosed GD, antithyroid drugs for less than 3 months. PBMCs provided the RNA from which the TCR library was made. Blood from the periphery, around 10 milliliters in all, was drawn into EDTA tubes. This sequence joins TRBV20-1 and TRBJ2-4; tentative D call: TRBD1 (8 bases). The origin of this receptor is a female donor with Graves disease. The sample consisted of peripheral blood mononuclear cells (PBMCs), taken at new diagnosis, from a patient treated with antithyroid drugs. CDR3 loop: CSIYRGGLAKNIQYF. The DNA for the CDR3 is TGCAGTATTTACAGGGGGGGTCTAGCCAAAAACATTCAGTACTTC.